This T cell receptor beta chain stems from a study of T cell responses to AZD1222 COVID-19 vaccine. Study findings and constraints: Spike-wide vaccine-associated CD4 TCRs dominated at 160-218 and 743-854. Two doses of AZD1222 preceded a rise in Spike-specific TCR breadth and depth. Females made up more of the donors, who were largely white British, and clonal diversity may have come out too low.

Germline-derived CDR1 and CDR2 are PRHDT and FYEKMQ (reference sequence). The ends were cut back, 0 bases at V and 3 bases at J, with 9 bases in the middle. The length of the CDR3 is 16 residues. Comments on this clone: Its target is unknown.

Analyses pooled second doses at about 4 or about 12 weeks. Libraries were prepared by immunoSEQ multiplex PCR; TCRdb keeps only in-frame clonotypes and omits some of them. Here the sample spans about 140,000 clones, about 92% being singletons. This TCR was sampled from an adult who received the AZD1222 COVID-19 vaccine. The input for sequencing was peripheral blood, taken 28 days after the second AZD1222 dose. This chain connects TRBV13 to TRBJ1-6, with D possibly matching TRBD1 (5 bases). The CDR3 DNA reads as TGTGCCAGCAGCTTAGGGGCAGGGATCTATAATTCACCCCTCCACTTT. It is translated as CASSLGAGIYNSPLHF.